Here is one T cell receptor beta chain with its context. Its antigen is unknown. The CDR3 length is 13 residues. Germline-derived CDR1 and CDR2 are SQVTM and ANQGSEA. V was cut by 2 bases and J by 2 bases, with 8 bases left in between. Sequenced by immunoSEQ multiplex PCR; TCRdb stores in-frame clones only, minus some. The table has tens of thousands of clones, approximately 86% seen once. These data belong to a study of radiotherapy plus CTLA-4 blockade in lung cancer. Study at large: For 15% to 20% of patients, objective responses occurred, and around 31% had disease control. Findings of the study overall: Best predicting response, reportedly, were early blood T cell clone dynamics, with interferon-beta. TCR clones of tumor origin grew in blood after radiotherapy plus ipilimumab.

Patients with chemo-refractory metastatic non-small-cell lung cancer received focal radiation plus CTLA-4 blockade with ipilimumab. The chain employs TRBV29-1 and TRBJ2-3; D gene ambiguous. Sequences were derived from peripheral blood, sampled from a patient treated with radiotherapy plus ipilimumab. This clonotype was sampled from a human donor with non-small cell lung cancer whose response to radiotherapy plus ipilimumab could not be evaluated. The DNA for the CDR3 is TGCAGCGTTGAAATACAGCTCACAGATACGCAGTATTTT. Translating gives CSVEIQLTDTQYF.